The rows below give T cell receptor beta chains drawn from one sample of a study of blood T cells in healthy people across ages. TCRdb re-called the 5' RACE reads with MiXCR, one entry per CDR3 protein. The repertoire holds 800,000 to 950,000 distinct CDR3 sequences, with around 29% as singletons. These sequences were also reported in another study, on T cells of mothers and their children.

Sequenced: blood. These TCRs come from a woman aged 40-49 years in good health. CDR3s include the opening cysteine and the closing phenylalanine or tryptophan.

TRBJ1-5	TRBV10-3	CAISEAYETQHF
TRBJ2-1	TRBV7-6	CASSLSGGQYNEQFF
TRBJ1-2	TRBV5-1	CASSSSVPAANYGYTF
TRBJ2-3	TRBV4-1	CASSQEAAGGDTQYF
TRBJ1-1	TRBV11-3	CASSPRTGTMNTEAFF
TRBJ2-7	TRBV18	CASSPSTDEQYF
TRBJ1-1	TRBV12-3/TRBV12-4	CASSPRGGTMNTEAFF
TRBJ1-4	TRBV6-5	CASSSTGLGGEKLFF
TRBJ2-7	TRBV18	CASSPAGYNEQYF
TRBJ2-7	TRBV2	CASSLANYEQYF
TRBJ1-1	TRBV12-3/TRBV12-4	CASSSAGGNTEAFF
TRBJ2-3	TRBV4-2	CASSQEQGTIPGDTQYF
TRBJ2-6	TRBV7-2	CASSQTVPGANVLTF
TRBJ2-3	TRBV20-1	CSARGLMSTSVDTQYF
TRBJ1-5	TRBV7-8	CASSLGDSRYNQPQHF
TRBJ2-2	TRBV12-3/TRBV12-4	CASSPVSGELFF
TRBJ2-3	TRBV3-1	CASSPGLAEDTQYF